This T cell receptor beta chain comes out of a study of OX40 agonist ivuxolimab in advanced cancers. Produced via immunoSEQ multiplex PCR; TCRdb's table is partial and in-frame only. The sample has around 72,000 clones, 70% to 90% seen once. Looked up from germline, CDR1 is SNHLY and CDR2 is FYNNEI. CDR3 size: 12 residues. V gave up 7 bases and J gave up 2 bases, with 8 bases separating them. The receptor comes from an adult with an advanced solid tumor such as melanoma, head and neck, liver or kidney cancer. The V gene is TRBV2, the J gene TRBJ1-1; no definite D call. Sequences were derived from CD4+ or CD8+ T cells sorted from blood, sampled in a trial of the OX40 agonist ivuxolimab. CDR3 nucleotide sequence: TGTGCCAGCACCCAGGACAACACTGAAGCTTTCTTT. It is translated as CASTQDNTEAFF.